Shown below are 15 T cell receptor beta chains from a single sample sequenced in a study of blood T cell repertoires in COVID-19. The protocol was immunoSEQ multiplex PCR, while the TCRdb copy is restricted to in-frame clones and leaves out a portion. The sample lists around 200,000 clones; 86% were seen once. The sequenced sample was PBMCs or T cells enriched from blood (not recorded which). Every receptor here comes from a woman aged 25-40 years who had been exposed to COVID-19.

Comments on this clone: This CDR3 is also generated by other DNA sequences in the sample. The chain is built from TRBV18 and TRBJ1-3; TRBD1 is a possible D gene (6 bases). CDR3 length: 16 residues. V lost 3 bases, J lost 1 base, and 13 bases lay in between. Germline V gene data show CDR1 as KGHSH and CDR2 as LQKENI. The CDR3 sequence: CASSPFDRLSGNTIYF. In nucleotides, the CDR3 is TGTGCCAGCTCACCGTTCGACAGGCTATCTGGAAACACCATATATTTT.

This chain joins TRBV27 and TRBJ1-3, with D maybe TRBD1 (5 bases). V was trimmed by 6 bases and J by 0 bases, leaving 9 bases between them. Germline V CDR1 and CDR2: MNHEY, SMNVEV (reference sequence). This CDR3 region has 14 residues. CDR3 region: CASRVTASGNTIYF. CDR3 DNA sequence: TGTGCCAGCAGGGTGACAGCCTCTGGAAACACCATATATTTT.

The rearrangement joins TRBV6-5 to TRBJ1-6, with a possible D match to TRBD1 (6 bases). V was shortened by 5 bases and J by 7 bases, with 12 bases between the two germline ends. There are 14 residues in the CDR3. CDR1 is MNHEY, CDR2 SVGAGI, per germline. CDR3 sequence reads: CASSRQVVNSPLHF. The CDR3 nucleotides are TGTGCCAGCAGTAGACAGGTGGTAAATTCACCCCTCCACTTT.

This clone was found once. The chain links TRBV7-2 to TRBJ1-5; D might be TRBD1 (6 bases). Trimming shortened V by 5 bases and J by 0 bases, and 14 bases separated the two germline ends. CDR3 length: 16 residues. Germline V gene sequence: CDR1 SGHTA, CDR2 FQGNSA. The CDR3 sequence: CASSRAGTNSNQPQHF. The CDR3 bases are TGTGCCAGCAGCCGGGCCGGGACAAATAGCAATCAGCCCCAGCATTTT.

The CDR3 is CASGTGNSYEQYF. For the CDR3, the DNA is TGTGCCAGCGGGACAGGGAATAGCTACGAGCAGTACTTC. This sequence joins TRBV19 and TRBJ2-7, with 9 bases matching TRBD1. This CDR3 is built from 13 residues. Germline trimming cut 9 bases from V and 3 bases from J; bases unmatched to any gene: 6. Germline loops: CDR1 LNHDA, CDR2 SQIVND (reference sequence). Full variable domain (outside the CDR3, taken from reference TRBV19 and TRBJ2-7): DGGITQSPKYLFRKEGQNVTLSCEQNLNHDAMYWYRQDPGQGLRLIYYSQIVNDFQKGDIAEGYSVSREKKESFPLTVTSAQKNPTAFYLCASGTGNSYEQYFGPGTRLTVT.

As DNA, the CDR3 is TGTGCCAGCTCAGATTCGGACAGGGGCGCCTACGAGCAGTACTTC. Amino acid sequence: CASSDSDRGAYEQYF. The rearrangement links TRBV18 to TRBJ2-7, with 9 bases that match TRBD1. With 5 bases clipped from V and 2 bases from J, the junction kept 7 bases outside the gene matches. In germline, CDR1 is KGHSH, CDR2 LQKENI. The CDR3 has 15 amino acids.

The rearrangement uses TRBV4-1 and TRBJ2-1, with 9 bases identical to TRBD2. The germline V gene encodes CDR1 MGHRA and CDR2 YSYEKL. This CDR3 contains 18 residues. With V trimmed by 0 bases and J by 4 bases, 10 bases remained unmatched. This CDR3 reads CASSQDPYLAGRYNEQFF. The CDR3 coding sequence is TGCGCCAGCAGCCAAGACCCCTACCTAGCGGGGAGGTACAATGAGCAGTTCTTC.

The chain links TRBV3-1 (or the pseudogene TRBV3-2) to TRBJ1-1; the D gene is possibly TRBD1 (6 bases). The ends were cut back, 4 bases at V and 1 base at J, with 10 bases in the middle. CDR3 size: 14 residues. Per germline, CDR1 LGHDT and CDR2 YNNKEL (reference sequence). The CDR3 region is CASSLEGGNTEAFF. CDR3 DNA: TGTGCCAGCAGCCTCGAAGGGGGGAACACTGAAGCTTTCTTT.

The rearrangement uses TRBV7-2 and TRBJ1-1; D might be TRBD1 (6 bases). The CDR3 runs to 15 residues. Germline lookup yields CDR1 SGHTA and CDR2 FQGNSA. V lost 0 bases and J 0 bases, leaving 8 bases between the germline ends. The CDR3 region is CASSLAGGLNTEAFF. The DNA of the CDR3 is TGTGCCAGCAGCTTAGCGGGGGGGCTGAACACTGAAGCTTTCTTT.

This rearrangement joins TRBV27 to TRBJ1-5; D not certain. Germline V CDR1 and CDR2: MNHEY, SMNVEV (reference sequence). V lost 3 bases, J lost 2 bases, and 5 bases lay in between. This CDR3 has 13 amino acids. CDR3 in amino acids: CASSLFGNQPQHF. The CDR3 DNA is TGTGCCAGCAGTTTGTTCGGCAATCAGCCCCAGCATTTT.

This clone was picked up one time. The chain recombines TRBV30 with TRBJ2-7, with D tentatively TRBD2 (5 bases). The CDR3 contains 15 residues. V was trimmed by 0 bases and J by 1 base, leaving 13 bases between them. CDR1 is GTSNPN, CDR2 SVGIG, per germline (reference sequence). CDR3 coding DNA: TGTGCCTGGAGTGTAGGCGGGCGCAGTTCCTACGAGCAGTACTTC. It is translated as CAWSVGGRSSYEQYF.

The chain uses TRBV27 and TRBJ1-2; 7 bases are a match to TRBD1. The CDR3 has 16 amino acids. Per germline, CDR1 MNHEY and CDR2 SMNVEV (reference sequence). The V segment lost 6 bases and the J segment 4 bases; nucleotides outside the gene matches: 14. In DNA, the CDR3 is TGTGCCAGCAGACCGAGACAGGGAAAGTCTCCCTATGGCTACACCTTC. This encodes CASRPRQGKSPYGYTF.

A few counts support this clone. The rearrangement uses TRBV10-1 and TRBJ1-4; 7 bases line up with TRBD1. In germline, CDR1 is WNHNN, CDR2 SYGVQD (reference sequence). CDR3 length: 15 amino acids. After removal of 6 bases from V and 5 bases from J, the junction contained 9 bases not matched to a gene. In nucleotides, the CDR3 is TGCGCCAGCAGCCCAGGACAGGCCGCAAATGAAAAACTGTTTTTT. Its translation is CASSPGQAANEKLFF.

A few counts support this clone. The rearrangement links TRBV30 to TRBJ1-6; D uncertain. This CDR3 comprises 15 residues. Trimming removed 1 base from V and 7 bases from J, with 14 bases in between. Germline V CDR1 and CDR2: GTSNPN, SVGIG (reference sequence). CDR3 sequence reads: CAWSGAFLSNSPLHF. The CDR3 DNA is TGTGCCTGGAGTGGGGCTTTTTTATCGAATTCACCCCTCCACTTT.

Here the CDR3 DNA reads TGTGCCAGCAGCCAAGGAGCCAATGAGCAGTTCTTC. Residues: CASSQGANEQFF. The V and J genes are TRBV4-2 and TRBJ2-1; D remains ambiguous. The V end lost 1 base, the J end lost 6 bases, and 4 bases lay between the germline ends. From germline, CDR1 is LGHNA and CDR2 YNFKEQ. The CDR3 covers 12 residues.